These T cell receptor beta chains were read from a single sample in a study of CD8+ T cells in alopecia areata. The table came from immunoSEQ multiplex PCR; TCRdb's copy has only in-frame clones and leaves some out. The sample yields roughly 150,000 clones, roughly 61% seen once. This specimen was CD4+ T cells sorted from blood, taken at week 0. Source of these receptors: a human donor with alopecia areata. The CDR3 runs from the conserved cysteine through the conserved F or W. D genes are given only for firm matches. Clone size is given for some rows only: seen once, a few or many times, or a class if the clone is expanded.

d_gene,len,j_gene,v_gene,abundance,CDR3aa,CDR3nt
.,15,TRBJ1-5,TRBV2,.,CASNGDNHSNQPQHF,TGTGCCAGCAACGGGGACAACCATAGCAATCAGCCCCAGCATTTT
TRBD1,15,TRBJ2-5,TRBV6-1,.,CASSRDSPSGETQYF,TGTGCCAGCAGCCGGGACAGCCCCTCGGGAGAGACCCAGTACTTC
TRBD1,14,TRBJ1-3,TRBV4-2,.,CASSRGDRGNTIYF,TGTGCCAGCAGCCGAGGGGACAGGGGAAACACCATATATTTT
.,14,TRBJ2-3,TRBV11-2,few,CASSLDSPASTQYF,TGTGCCAGCAGCTTAGATTCCCCGGCAAGTACGCAGTATTTT
.,12,TRBJ2-7,TRBV6-5,.,CASQGTSYEQYF,TGTGCCAGCCAGGGGACCTCCTACGAGCAGTACTTC
.,14,TRBJ1-5,TRBV30,.,CAWSVPSVLQPQHF,TGTGCCTGGAGTGTACCGTCGGTTCTTCAGCCCCAGCATTTT
.,15,TRBJ2-7,TRBV21-1,.,CASSTGQGITYEQYF,TGTGCCAGCAGCACGGGACAGGGAATAACCTACGAGCAGTACTTC
.,15,TRBJ1-5,TRBV19,.,CASSVWLESYQPQHF,TGTGCCAGTAGTGTTTGGCTGGAATCTTATCAGCCCCAGCATTTT
TRBD1,15,TRBJ1-5,TRBV15,.,CATSRAAGGDQPQHF,TGTGCCACCAGCAGAGCGGCAGGGGGGGATCAGCCCCAGCATTTT
TRBD1,14,TRBJ1-1,TRBV7-9,.,CASSLDRGYTEAFF,TGTGCCAGCAGCTTAGACAGGGGGTACACTGAAGCTTTCTTT
.,13,TRBJ2-1,TRBV29-1,.,CSVEEPRDNEQFF,TGCAGCGTTGAAGAACCTCGGGACAATGAGCAGTTCTTC
.,13,TRBJ2-1,TRBV30,.,CAWSARSYNEQFF,TGTGCCTGGAGTGCGCGTTCCTACAATGAGCAGTTCTTC
.,13,TRBJ2-1,TRBV10-3,.,CAISGTENNEQFF,TGTGCCATCAGTGGGACGGAGAACAATGAGCAGTTCTTC
TRBD1,17,TRBJ2-6,TRBV4-3,.,CASSQDGQGAGANVLTF,TGCGCCAGCAGCCAAGATGGGCAGGGGGCTGGGGCCAACGTCCTGACTTTC
TRBD2,15,TRBJ2-1,TRBV4-2,.,CASSQAATSINEQFF,TGTGCCAGCAGCCAAGCCGCGACTAGCATCAATGAGCAGTTCTTC
.,12,TRBJ1-2,TRBV29-1,.,CSAVREPGGYTF,TGCAGCGCTGTGCGGGAGCCGGGAGGCTACACCTTC
.,15,TRBJ1-5,TRBV7-9,.,CASSWGTGSNQPQHF,TGTGCCAGCAGCTGGGGAACAGGGAGCAATCAGCCCCAGCATTTT
.,14,TRBJ2-3,TRBV29-1,.,CSVEFQGSTDTQYF,TGCAGCGTTGAGTTCCAGGGTTCTACAGATACGCAGTATTTT
TRBD1,14,TRBJ1-2,TRBV30,few,CAWTSDRGRSGYTF,TGTGCCTGGACCTCGGACAGGGGGCGAAGCGGCTACACCTTC
.,17,TRBJ1-5,TRBV2,few,CASSERRGQFAKQPQHF,TGTGCCAGCAGTGAGAGGCGCGGACAATTTGCCAAACAGCCCCAGCATTTT
.,13,TRBJ2-7,TRBV30,.,CAWRGRGLYEQYF,TGTGCCTGGAGGGGGCGAGGGTTATACGAGCAGTACTTC
TRBD2,19,TRBJ2-2,TRBV23-1,once,CASSRSTGLAEPNTGELFF,TGCGCCAGCAGTCGATCGACGGGACTAGCGGAACCGAACACCGGGGAGCTGTTTTTT
.,13,TRBJ2-3,TRBV30,.,CAWQGAGGDTQYF,TGTGCCTGGCAGGGGGCGGGGGGGGATACGCAGTATTTT
.,12,TRBJ2-7,TRBV27,.,CASRGLSYEQYF,TGTGCCAGCAGGGGGCTCTCCTACGAGCAGTACTTC
TRBD1,16,TRBJ2-1,TRBV4-1,few,CASSHRGRDRGNEQFF,TGCGCCAGCAGCCACCGCGGAAGGGACAGGGGTAATGAGCAGTTCTTC
.,15,TRBJ1-5,TRBV5-1,few,CASSPDGQINQPQHF,TGCGCCAGCAGCCCGGATGGACAGATCAATCAGCCCCAGCATTTT
TRBD1,16,TRBJ2-3,TRBV7-6,once,CASSLGTGGMADTQYF,TGTGCCAGCAGCTTAGGGACAGGGGGGATGGCAGATACGCAGTATTTT
TRBD2,16,TRBJ2-1,TRBV18,few,CASSPGLAGGYNEQFF,TGTGCCAGCTCACCCGGACTAGCGGGGGGATACAATGAGCAGTTCTTC
.,13,TRBJ2-7,TRBV7-2,few,CASSADWASEQYF,TGTGCCAGCAGCGCCGACTGGGCCTCCGAGCAGTACTTC
.,11,TRBJ2-3,TRBV30,few,CAWTVADTQYF,TGTGCCTGGACGGTGGCAGATACGCAGTATTTT
.,13,TRBJ2-1,TRBV7-2,.,CASSPRLDGEQFF,TGTGCCAGCAGCCCCAGACTGGACGGTGAGCAGTTCTTC
TRBD1,11,TRBJ2-5,TRBV20-1,.,CSAHRGETQYF,TGCAGTGCTCACAGGGGAGAGACCCAGTACTTC
.,14,TRBJ1-1,TRBV25-1,.,CASSEWGEGTEAFF,TGTGCCAGCAGTGAATGGGGGGAGGGCACTGAAGCTTTCTTT
.,13,TRBJ1-1,TRBV25-1,.,CASSFEENTEAFF,TGTGCCAGCAGCTTTGAAGAGAACACTGAAGCTTTCTTT
.,15,TRBJ1-5,TRBV7-8,once,CASSLRRVRDQPQHF,TGTGCCAGCAGCCTTAGGAGGGTCAGGGATCAGCCCCAGCATTTT
.,14,TRBJ1-5,TRBV6-6,few,CASSRDPRRQPQHF,TGTGCCAGCAGCCGGGACCCCCGAAGGCAGCCCCAGCATTTT
.,15,TRBJ2-6,TRBV7-2,.,CASSLVRSGANVLTF,TGTGCCAGCAGCTTAGTTCGCTCTGGGGCCAACGTCCTGACTTTC
.,13,TRBJ1-4,TRBV30,.,CAWRFGYNEKLFF,TGTGCCTGGAGATTTGGGTATAACGAAAAACTGTTTTTT
.,8,TRBJ1-4,TRBV29-1,.,CSVDGGLF,TGCAGCGTTGACGGTGGGCTTTTT
TRBD1,15,TRBJ2-5,TRBV5-1,.,CASSSGQGTQETQYF,TGCGCCAGCAGCTCGGGACAGGGGACACAAGAGACCCAGTACTTC
.,14,TRBJ2-3,TRBV29-1,.,CSVEARVHTDTQYF,TGCAGCGTTGAAGCCAGGGTACACACAGATACGCAGTATTTT
.,14,TRBJ1-5,TRBV25-1,.,CASSDGRRNQPQHF,TGTGCCAGCAGTGACGGCAGGCGTAATCAGCCCCAGCATTTT
.,16,TRBJ1-1,TRBV5-4,few,CASSRGGRTMNTEAFF,TGTGCCAGCAGCCGAGGCGGGAGGACAATGAACACTGAAGCTTTCTTT
.,13,TRBJ2-5,TRBV7-9,.,CASSMQWGETQYF,TGTGCCAGCAGCATGCAGTGGGGGGAGACCCAGTACTTC
TRBD1,12,TRBJ1-1,TRBV29-1,.,CSVGTVNTEAFF,TGCAGCGTGGGGACAGTGAACACTGAAGCTTTCTTT
.,12,TRBJ2-5,TRBV11-3,.,CASSLREETQYF,TGTGCCAGCAGCTTGAGAGAAGAGACCCAGTACTTC
.,12,TRBJ2-5,TRBV29-1,few,CSVEGQAETQYF,TGCAGCGTTGAGGGGCAGGCAGAGACCCAGTACTTC
.,12,TRBJ2-7,TRBV10-3,.,CAISEEANEQYF,TGTGCCATCAGTGAAGAGGCGAACGAGCAGTACTTC
TRBD1,14,TRBJ2-5,TRBV5-6,.,CASSLGTVQETQYF,TGTGCCAGCAGCTTAGGGACAGTCCAAGAGACCCAGTACTTC
.,16,TRBJ2-3,TRBV7-9,.,CASSLATVPRTDTQYF,TGTGCCAGCAGCTTAGCGACTGTCCCTCGCACAGATACGCAGTATTTT
.,12,TRBJ2-7,TRBV29-1,once,CSVVAASYEQYF,TGCAGCGTTGTGGCGGCCTCCTACGAGCAGTACTTC
.,16,TRBJ1-5,TRBV27,.,CASSSSQAAGGQPQHF,TGTGCCAGCAGTTCCTCCCAGGCAGCCGGCGGTCAGCCCCAGCATTTT
TRBD1,14,TRBJ2-7,TRBV9,few,CASSVGTGAYEQYF,TGTGCCAGCAGCGTAGGAACAGGGGCCTACGAGCAGTACTTC
TRBD1,14,TRBJ1-6,TRBV13,.,CASSADRDNSPLHF,TGTGCCAGCAGCGCAGACAGGGATAATTCACCCCTCCACTTT
.,11,TRBJ2-3,TRBV7-2,.,CASSQGDTQYF,TGTGCCAGCAGCCAAGGGGATACGCAGTATTTT
.,13,TRBJ1-2,TRBV10-3,.,CAISKEGSYGYTF,TGTGCCATCAGTAAAGAGGGGTCTTATGGCTACACCTTC
.,20,TRBJ1-2,TRBV14,.,CASSQANRRQASGLIYGYTF,TGTGCCAGCAGCCAAGCAAACCGTCGACAGGCCTCCGGGTTAATCTATGGCTACACCTTC
TRBD2,14,TRBJ2-3,TRBV7-8,.,CASRPGGSTDTQYF,TGTGCCAGCAGGCCGGGGGGATCCACAGATACGCAGTATTTT